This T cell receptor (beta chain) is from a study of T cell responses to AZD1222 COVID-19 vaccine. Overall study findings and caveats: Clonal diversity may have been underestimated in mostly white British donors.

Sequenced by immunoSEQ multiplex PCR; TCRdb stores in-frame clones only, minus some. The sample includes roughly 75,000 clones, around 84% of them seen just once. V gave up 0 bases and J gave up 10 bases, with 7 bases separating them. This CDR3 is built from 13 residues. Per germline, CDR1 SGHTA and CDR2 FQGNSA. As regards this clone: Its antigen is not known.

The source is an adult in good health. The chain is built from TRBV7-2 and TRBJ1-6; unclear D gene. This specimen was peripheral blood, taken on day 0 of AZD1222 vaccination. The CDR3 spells CASSLAPNSPLHF. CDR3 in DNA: TGTGCCAGCAGCTTAGCCCCCAACTCACCCCTCCACTTT. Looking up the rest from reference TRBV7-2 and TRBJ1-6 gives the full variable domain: GAGVSQSPSNKVTEKGKDVELRCDPISGHTALYWYRQSLGQGLEFLIYFQGNSAPDKSGLPSDRFSAERTGGSVSTLTIQRTQQEDSAVYLCASSLAPNSPLHFGNGTRLTVT.